This T cell receptor (beta chain) came from a study of T cell repertoires in cytomegalovirus infection. Study details: HLA-B-restricted CMV epitopes that are well studied, plus recently identified HLA-C-restricted ones, were used by the study. CMV infection and matching HLA type were both indicated by public TCR beta signatures.

This clonotype appeared a few times. Its antigen remains unknown. General study points: HLA-C-restricted TCR beta clonotypes specific for CMV led the ex vivo response.

The CDR3 is 11 residues long. V was pared by 8 bases and J by 2 bases, with 5 bases between. Via MiXCR, TCRdb re-called the reads, giving one row per CDR3 protein. The sample contains approximately 990,000 distinct CDR3 sequences, roughly 30% of which appear only once. The source material was cultured CD8+ T cells from PBMCs, sampled from culture after CMV antigen stimulation. The chain recombines TRBV12-3 or TRBV12-4 with TRBJ2-3; D uncertain. This sequence originates from a human donor in good health (CMV status not recorded). Some clones in this sample may be carry-over from other donors' samples. Written as DNA, the CDR3 is TGTGCCAGCGCAAACACAGATACGCAGTATTTT. Translation: CASANTDTQYF.